Below are 4 T cell receptor beta chains sequenced from a single sample in a study of cytomegalovirus exposure and HLA in healthy donors. PCR employed 60 Vbeta and 13 Jbeta primers. Data came from immunoSEQ multiplex PCR; TCRdb stores just in-frame clones and leaves some out. This sample contains some 30,000 clones. The specimen sequenced was PBMCs. The receptors come from a female donor in good health and CMV-seronegative.

V gene TRBV7-6 combines with J gene TRBJ2-1; 14 bases fit TRBD2. V trimming: 5 bases; J trimming: 2 bases; junction bases outside the gene matches: 5. This CDR3 region has 17 residues. In germline, CDR1 is SGHVS, CDR2 FNYEAQ. The chain's CDR3 is CASSRTGLAGAYNEQFF. CDR3 nucleotides: TGTGCCAGCAGCAGAACGGGACTAGCGGGGGCCTACAATGAGCAGTTCTTC.

V gene TRBV6-5 combines with J gene TRBJ1-3, with a weak D call TRBD1 (5 bases). V lost 5 bases and J 0 bases, leaving 11 bases between the germline ends. Germline V CDR1 and CDR2: MNHEY, SVGAGI. CDR3 length: 15 amino acids. The DNA of the CDR3 is TGTGCCAGCAGTCGCCGGGGGTTCTCTGGAAACACCATATATTTT. Its protein is CASSRRGFSGNTIYF.

The chain is built from TRBV14 and TRBJ1-2, with 7 positions matching TRBD1. Trimming at V came to 1 base and at J to 6 bases, leaving 8 bases not matched to a gene. The CDR3 consists of 15 residues. Germline CDR1 reads SGHDN; CDR2 reads FVKESK. The CDR3 sequence is CASSQGATGWNGYTF. For the CDR3, the DNA is TGTGCCAGCAGCCAAGGAGCGACAGGGTGGAATGGCTACACCTTC.

The V call is TRBV6-4, the J call TRBJ1-5; D is possibly TRBD1 (5 bases). This CDR3 region has 17 residues. Germline CDR1 reads MRHNA; CDR2 reads SNTAGT. The germline V and J ends were trimmed by 6 bases and 4 bases, with 22 bases remaining between them. CDR3 region: CASSEHLGGPANQPQHF. CDR3 sequence (DNA): TGTGCCAGCAGCGAGCACCTGGGGGGTCCCGCAAATCAGCCCCAGCATTTT.